This T cell receptor beta chain emerged from a study of blood T cell repertoires in COVID-19. The germline V gene has CDR1 ENHRY and CDR2 SYGVKD. The CDR3 spans 15 residues. The V end was cut by 0 bases, the J end by 1 base, with 9 bases between. The method was immunoSEQ multiplex PCR; TCRdb's version includes in-frame clones alone and lacks a portion of them. The repertoire holds some 250,000 clones, with under 90% as singletons. Sequencing used peripheral blood. The clonotype comes from a woman aged 55-75 years with active or convalescent COVID-19. The chain links TRBV10-3 to TRBJ1-1; D is undetermined. The CDR3 sequence is CAISESGTSNTEAFF. The CDR3 DNA sequence: TGTGCCATCAGTGAGTCGGGCACCTCGAACACTGAAGCTTTCTTT.